The next 32 T cell receptor beta chains were all read from a single sample in a study of blood T cell repertoires in COVID-19. Sequenced by immunoSEQ multiplex PCR; TCRdb stores in-frame clones only, minus some. The sample gives 180,000 or so clones, around 85% of which show up once; around 10% is in the top ten. Sequencing was done on a sample of peripheral blood. All receptors derive from a woman aged 80 or over with acute or convalescent COVID-19.

The chain employs TRBV6-2 or TRBV6-3 and TRBJ1-1, with D hard to call. The germline gives CDR1 MNHEY, CDR2 SVGEGT. V was trimmed by 5 bases and J by 0 bases, leaving 13 bases between them. The CDR3 consists of 15 residues. Written as DNA, the CDR3 is TGTGCCAGCAGTCCCTCCCCGGGATTGAACACTGAAGCTTTCTTT. Its translation is CASSPSPGLNTEAFF.

V gene TRBV5-5 combines with J gene TRBJ1-1, with 9 bases fitting TRBD1. The CDR3 runs to 16 residues. V lost 0 bases and J lost 5; bases outside the gene matches: 8. Germline CDR1 is SGHKS and CDR2 is YYEKEE (reference sequence). CDR3 coding DNA: TGTGCCAGCAGCTTGGGGGCGGGGACAGGGACGACTGAAGCTTTCTTT. Amino acids: CASSLGAGTGTTEAFF.

This rearrangement joins TRBV7-8 to TRBJ2-1, with 9 bases identical to TRBD1. Germline V gene sequence: CDR1 SGHVS, CDR2 FQNEAQ. The V and J ends lost 5 bases and 9 bases, in that order; junction bases with no gene match: 14. This CDR3 is 16 amino acids long. The CDR3: CASSPRAGQGLFEQFF. CDR3 sequence (DNA): TGTGCCAGCAGCCCTAGGGCGGGACAGGGCTTATTTGAGCAGTTCTTC.

The rearrangement links TRBV27 to TRBJ1-2, with 8 bases lining up with TRBD1. The CDR3 sequence is 15 residues long. The germline V gene has CDR1 MNHEY and CDR2 SMNVEV (reference sequence). V lost 5 bases and J lost 3; bases outside the gene matches: 8. CDR3 nucleotides: TGTGCCAGCAGTAGCCCCGACAGGGGCCACTATGGCTACACCTTC. This codes for CASSSPDRGHYGYTF.

The chain employs TRBV2 and TRBJ2-5; TRBD2 is a possible D gene (6 bases). CDR1 is SNHLY, CDR2 FYNNEI, per germline. The length of the CDR3 is 15 residues. Trimming shortened V by 6 bases and J by 5 bases, and 19 bases separated the two germline ends. CDR3: CASSKETGVEETQYF. CDR3 nucleotides: TGTGCCAGCAGCAAAGAGACGGGGGTGGAGGAGACCCAGTACTTC.

The chain carries TRBV9 and TRBJ2-5; TRBD2 aligns across 7 bases. From germline, CDR1 is SGDLS and CDR2 YYNGEE. The CDR3 is 14 residues long. V shed 1 base and J 11 bases; nucleotides not matched to a gene: 11. The CDR3 loop reads CASSVNQEASGQYF. CDR3 sequence (DNA): TGTGCCAGCAGCGTAAACCAGGAGGCTAGCGGACAGTACTTC.

The J gene is TRBJ2-7, the V gene TRBV11-1; perhaps TRBD1 as D (6 bases). This CDR3 is 16 amino acids long. V was cut by 6 bases and J by 1 base, with 19 bases left in between. Germline lookup yields CDR1 SGHAT and CDR2 FQDESV (reference sequence). The CDR3 loop is CASSPLDRTLSYEQYF. The CDR3 DNA reads as TGTGCCAGCAGTCCCCTAGACAGGACCCTATCCTACGAGCAGTACTTC. Combining the CDR3 with reference TRBV11-1 and TRBJ2-7 gives the whole variable domain EAEVAQSPRYKITEKSQAVAFWCDPISGHATLYWYRQILGQGPELLVQFQDESVVDDSQLPKDRFSAERLKGVDSTLKIQPAELGDSAMYLCASSPLDRTLSYEQYFGPGTRLTVT.

This sequence joins TRBV19 and TRBJ2-5; D may be TRBD2 (5 bases). The CDR3 contains 15 residues. Trimming stripped 10 bases from V and 1 base from J, with 19 bases between. CDR1 and CDR2 (germline): LNHDA, SQIVND (reference sequence). The CDR3 DNA is TGTGCCACCAGCTGGGCTAGAGGGATCCAAGAGACCCAGTACTTC. Translating it yields CATSWARGIQETQYF. The variable domain in full, with the rest retrieved from reference TRBV19 and TRBJ2-5, is DGGITQSPKYLFRKEGQNVTLSCEQNLNHDAMYWYRQDPGQGLRLIYYSQIVNDFQKGDIAEGYSVSREKKESFPLTVTSAQKNPTAFYLCATSWARGIQETQYFGPGTRLLVL.

This chain joins TRBV19 and TRBJ1-1; maybe TRBD1 (5 bases). Trimming took 5 bases from V and 5 from J, leaving 15 bases between them. The CDR3 covers 14 residues. The germline V gene encodes CDR1 LNHDA and CDR2 SQIVND (reference sequence). CDR3 region: CASSVAGFGTEAFF. CDR3 coding DNA: TGTGCCAGTAGTGTCGCAGGGTTTGGAACTGAAGCTTTCTTT.

The chain combines TRBV6-5 with TRBJ1-1; possibly TRBD1 for D (5 bases). Germline V lookup: CDR1 MNHEY, CDR2 SVGAGI. The CDR3 contains 13 residues. Trimming left V 7 bases short and J 2 bases short, with 11 bases between. CDR3 in amino acids: CASIDSYNTEAFF. The CDR3 region has the DNA TGTGCCAGCATAGACAGTTATAACACTGAAGCTTTCTTT.

This clone was seen a single time. This chain connects TRBV3-1 (or the pseudogene TRBV3-2) to TRBJ1-3; D not resolved. The germline gives CDR1 LGHDT, CDR2 YNNKEL (reference sequence). This CDR3 comprises 14 residues. Between the trimmed V and J ends, which lost 3 bases and 4 bases, there was a span of 10 bases. CDR3 bases: TGTGCCAGCAGCCACCGGAGGTCCGGAAACACCATATATTTT. This sequence encodes CASSHRRSGNTIYF.

Points on this clone: Other nucleotide sequences in the sample specify the same CDR3. The V gene is TRBV5-1, the J gene TRBJ1-2; no clear D gene. The CDR3 length is 13 residues. Trimming removed 0 bases at V and 4 bases at J, with 7 bases between. Germline-derived CDR1 and CDR2 are SGHRS and YFSETQ. The CDR3 region is CASSLDSSYGYTF. The CDR3 DNA reads as TGCGCCAGCAGCTTGGACAGTTCCTATGGCTACACCTTC. Using reference TRBV5-1 and TRBJ1-2 for the parts outside the CDR3, the full variable domain is KAGVTQTPRYLIKTRGQQVTLSCSPISGHRSVSWYQQTPGQGLQFLFEYFSETQRNKGNFPGRFSGRQFSNSRSEMNVSTLELGDSALYLCASSLDSSYGYTFGSGTRLTVV.

The chain is built from TRBV27 and TRBJ2-3; TRBD1 might be the D (6 bases). CDR1 and CDR2 from the germline V gene are MNHEY and SMNVEV (reference sequence). The CDR3 extends over 14 amino acids. The germline V and J ends were trimmed by 8 bases and 4 bases, with 16 bases remaining between them. The CDR3 DNA follows: TGTGCCAGCGAACCTCCGGGACAATCAGATACGCAGTATTTT. It yields the protein CASEPPGQSDTQYF.

This clone came up once. The chain is built from TRBV5-4 and TRBJ2-1; TRBD1 might be the D (6 bases). The V and J ends lost 1 base and 10 bases respectively, with 12 bases between them. CDR1 SGHNT and CDR2 YYREEE come from the germline V gene (reference sequence). This CDR3 comprises 13 residues. The CDR3 region has the DNA TGTGCCAGCAGCTTGCCGGACAGTCGGGAGCAGTTCTTC. This encodes CASSLPDSREQFF.

The chain links TRBV15 to TRBJ2-7, with D tentatively TRBD1 (5 bases). V lost 5 bases and J 2 bases, leaving 19 bases between the germline ends. Germline V CDR1 and CDR2: LNHNV, YYDKDF (reference sequence). This CDR3 spans 16 amino acids. The DNA for the CDR3 is TGTGCCACCAGCGTTGAAAAGACAGTCACCACCTACGAGCAGTACTTC. It codes for CATSVEKTVTTYEQYF.

The rearrangement links TRBV10-1 to TRBJ2-2, with 9 bases identical to TRBD2. The CDR3 length is 16 residues. The trim removed 3 bases at V and 3 bases at J, leaving 5 bases unmatched. Germline-derived CDR1 and CDR2 are WNHNN and SYGVQD (reference sequence). This CDR3 is CASSEGGRADTGELFF. CDR3 sequence (DNA): TGCGCCAGCAGTGAAGGCGGGAGGGCCGACACCGGGGAGCTGTTTTTT.

This chain links TRBV24-1 with TRBJ2-3; 7 bases are shared with TRBD1. After removal of 7 bases from V and 2 bases from J, the junction contained 8 bases not matched to a gene. This CDR3 comprises 15 residues. Germline V gives CDR1 KGHDR, CDR2 SFDVKD. CDR3 coding DNA: TGTGCCACCAGCCCCTCGGGACAGCCCACAGATACGCAGTATTTT. Its translation: CATSPSGQPTDTQYF.

The V and J genes are TRBV20-1 and TRBJ2-7; D might be TRBD2 (7 bases). CDR3 length: 15 amino acids. V dropped 3 bases and J dropped 1 base, with 16 bases sitting between them. Looked up from germline, CDR1 is DFQATT and CDR2 is SNEGSKA (reference sequence). CDR3 DNA sequence: TGCAGTGCTAGTACCCCGGGGGGCGGATCCTACGAGCAGTACTTC. This gives the protein CSASTPGGGSYEQYF.

J is TRBJ2-1 and V is TRBV7-9; 7 bases are a match to TRBD1. The CDR3 runs to 13 residues. Germline V gene sequence: CDR1 SEHNR, CDR2 FQNEAQ (reference sequence). The V and J ends lost 5 bases and 9 bases, in that order; junction bases with no gene match: 7. The CDR3, as DNA: TGTGCCAGCAGCCCTACAGGGGCTGTTGAGCAGTTCTTC. Its translation is CASSPTGAVEQFF.

This chain uses TRBV9 with TRBJ1-4, with D perhaps TRBD1 (5 bases). V was cut by 0 bases and J by 7 bases, with 10 bases left in between. The CDR3 spans 14 residues. Germline assignment: CDR1 SGDLS and CDR2 YYNGEE. The CDR3: CASSVGAGLEKLFF. The CDR3, as DNA: TGTGCCAGCAGCGTAGGGGCAGGGCTTGAAAAACTGTTTTTT.

The chain joins TRBV21-1 to TRBJ2-3; the D call in the table, TRBD2, was not verified against the DNA. TRBV21-1 is reported as a pseudogene. This CDR3 region has 13 residues. The CDR3, as DNA: TGTGCCAGCCCGAGGAGGTACGCAGATACGCAGTATTTT. It yields the protein CASPRRYADTQYF.

The gene calls are TRBV7-3 and TRBJ2-3; TRBD2 agrees at 12 bases. CDR1 and CDR2 from the germline V gene are SGHTA and FQGTGA. There are 16 residues in the CDR3. The trim removed 5 bases at V and 6 bases at J, leaving 9 bases unmatched. CDR3 coding DNA: TGTGCCAGCAGCCGCGGCACTAGCGGGAGGTCGGATACGCAGTATTTT. It translates to CASSRGTSGRSDTQYF. Full variable domain (rest looked up from reference TRBV7-3 and TRBJ2-3): GAGVSQTPSNKVTEKGKYVELRCDPISGHTALYWYRQSLGQGPEFLIYFQGTGAADDSGLPNDRFFAVRPEGSVSTLKIQRTERGDSAVYLCASSRGTSGRSDTQYFGPGTRLTVL.

V usage is TRBV9 and J usage is TRBJ1-1; 8 bases map to TRBD1. This CDR3 comprises 13 residues. The germline CDR1 and CDR2 sequences are SGDLS and YYNGEE. Trimming removed 0 bases from V and 5 bases from J; junction bases left unmatched: 0. Here the CDR3 DNA reads TGTGCCAGCAGCGTAGGACAGGGGACTGAAGCTTTCTTT. It specifies CASSVGQGTEAFF.

The J gene is TRBJ2-7, the V gene TRBV5-4; possible D gene TRBD2, 6 bases. This CDR3 is 13 amino acids long. V gave up 2 bases and J gave up 3 bases, with 9 bases separating them. CDR1 and CDR2 (germline): SGHNT, YYREEE (reference sequence). The CDR3 DNA reads as TGTGCCAGCAGCTTAGGGCGGGACTACGAGCAGTACTTC. Its protein product is CASSLGRDYEQYF. The full variable domain, rest sourced from reference TRBV5-4 and TRBJ2-7, is ETGVTQSPTHLIKTRGQQVTLRCSSQSGHNTVSWYQQALGQGPQFIFQYYREEENGRGNFPPRFSGLQFPNYSSELNVNALELDDSALYLCASSLGRDYEQYFGPGTRLTVT.

V gene TRBV6-2 or TRBV6-3 combines with J gene TRBJ2-5, with 10 bases identical to TRBD1. V gave up 4 bases and J gave up 2 bases; unmatched junction bases: 13. Looked up from germline, CDR1 is MNHEY and CDR2 is SVGEGT. The CDR3 is 18 amino acids. CDR3 loop: CASSSRDRGRVRQETQYF. CDR3 in DNA: TGTGCCAGCAGTTCCCGGGACAGGGGACGTGTAAGGCAAGAGACCCAGTACTTC.

This rearrangement joins TRBV7-2 to TRBJ2-5; the D gene is possibly TRBD1 (5 bases). The CDR3 length is 15 residues. CDR1 and CDR2 (germline): SGHTA, FQGNSA. The V and J ends lost 1 base and 3 bases respectively, with 12 bases between them. The CDR3 region is CASSLGGLEKETQYF. The CDR3, as DNA: TGTGCCAGCAGCTTAGGGGGCCTCGAGAAAGAGACCCAGTACTTC. Combining the CDR3 with reference TRBV7-2 and TRBJ2-5 gives the whole variable domain GAGVSQSPSNKVTEKGKDVELRCDPISGHTALYWYRQSLGQGLEFLIYFQGNSAPDKSGLPSDRFSAERTGGSVSTLTIQRTQQEDSAVYLCASSLGGLEKETQYFGPGTRLLVL.

The chain carries TRBV10-1 and TRBJ1-5; TRBD1 matches at 7 bases. Germline CDR1 reads WNHNN; CDR2 reads SYGVQD (reference sequence). With 6 bases clipped from V and 0 bases from J, the junction kept 2 bases outside the gene matches. The CDR3 has 14 amino acids. The CDR3 sequence is CASRQGDSNQPQHF. CDR3 nucleotide sequence: TGCGCCAGCAGGCAGGGGGATAGCAATCAGCCCCAGCATTTT.

The rearrangement joins TRBV6-5 to TRBJ1-1; 7 bases fit TRBD1. This CDR3 contains 13 residues. The trim removed 8 bases at V and 2 bases at J, leaving 5 bases unmatched. Germline CDR1 is MNHEY and CDR2 is SVGAGI. This CDR3 reads CASRTGSNTEAFF. CDR3 sequence (DNA): TGTGCCAGCCGGACAGGTTCTAACACTGAAGCTTTCTTT.

The chain recombines TRBV4-1 with TRBJ2-5; 7 nucleotides line up with TRBD2. The CDR3 is 18 amino acids. CDR1 is MGHRA and CDR2 is YSYEKL in the germline V gene. J gave up 0 bases and V 0 bases, and 10 bases lay outside the gene matches. In DNA, the CDR3 is TGCGCCAGCAGCCAAGATTTCGGGGGGAACCGGTACCAAGAGACCCAGTACTTC. Amino acid sequence: CASSQDFGGNRYQETQYF.

The chain is built from TRBV7-3 and TRBJ2-2; no firm D call. This CDR3 comprises 16 residues. Germline CDR1 is SGHTA and CDR2 is FQGTGA. V was shortened by 0 bases and J by 7 bases, with 15 bases between the two germline ends. The CDR3 coding sequence is TGTGCCAGCAGCTTAACAGACCCGCTAGGAGTCGGGGAGCTGTTTTTT. Translation gives CASSLTDPLGVGELFF.

The chain carries TRBV9 and TRBJ2-1, with TRBD2 matching over 9 bases. This CDR3 spans 17 amino acids. V trimming: 4 bases; J trimming: 7 bases; junction bases outside the gene matches: 15. Looked up from germline, CDR1 is SGDLS and CDR2 is YYNGEE. The CDR3 DNA is TGTGCCAGCAGCTCGTCCGGGTGGACTAGCGCTGGGAATGAGCAGTTCTTC. Amino acids: CASSSSGWTSAGNEQFF.

The sample holds one count of this clone. The chain recombines TRBV2 with TRBJ1-2, with D possibly TRBD1 on 5 matching bases. Germline V gives CDR1 SNHLY, CDR2 FYNNEI. V dropped 3 bases and J dropped 1 base, with 15 bases sitting between them. The CDR3 is made up of 16 amino acids. The DNA for the CDR3 is TGTGCCAGCAGTGATTCCAGGGTCGAATTTAACTATGGCTACACCTTC. As protein: CASSDSRVEFNYGYTF. Supplemented by reference TRBV2 and TRBJ1-2, the full variable domain reads EPEVTQTPSHQVTQMGQEVILRCVPISNHLYFYWYRQILGQKVEFLVSFYNNEISEKSEIFDDQFSVERPDGSNFTLKIRSTKLEDSAMYFCASSDSRVEFNYGYTFGSGTRLTVV.